The text below deals with one T cell receptor (beta chain). This sample was included in a study of cytomegalovirus exposure and HLA in healthy donors. Use of 60 Vbeta and 13 Jbeta primers characterized the PCR. The protocol was immunoSEQ multiplex PCR, while the TCRdb copy is restricted to in-frame clones and leaves out a portion. The sample has 270,000 or so clones, roughly 85% seen once; the top ten hold 3.5% to 4.5%. The CDR3 has 17 residues. Trimming took off 0 bases at V and 0 bases at J, with 12 bases between the two ends. CDR1 is MDHEN, CDR2 SYDVKM, per germline. This clonotype was obtained from a man aged 35 to 55 in good health and CMV-seropositive. Sequenced input: PBMCs. The chain carries TRBV28 and TRBJ1-3, with no clear D. This CDR3 is CASSLWVGDTSGNTIYF. DNA of the CDR3: TGTGCCAGCAGTTTATGGGTCGGAGATACCTCTGGAAACACCATATATTTT.